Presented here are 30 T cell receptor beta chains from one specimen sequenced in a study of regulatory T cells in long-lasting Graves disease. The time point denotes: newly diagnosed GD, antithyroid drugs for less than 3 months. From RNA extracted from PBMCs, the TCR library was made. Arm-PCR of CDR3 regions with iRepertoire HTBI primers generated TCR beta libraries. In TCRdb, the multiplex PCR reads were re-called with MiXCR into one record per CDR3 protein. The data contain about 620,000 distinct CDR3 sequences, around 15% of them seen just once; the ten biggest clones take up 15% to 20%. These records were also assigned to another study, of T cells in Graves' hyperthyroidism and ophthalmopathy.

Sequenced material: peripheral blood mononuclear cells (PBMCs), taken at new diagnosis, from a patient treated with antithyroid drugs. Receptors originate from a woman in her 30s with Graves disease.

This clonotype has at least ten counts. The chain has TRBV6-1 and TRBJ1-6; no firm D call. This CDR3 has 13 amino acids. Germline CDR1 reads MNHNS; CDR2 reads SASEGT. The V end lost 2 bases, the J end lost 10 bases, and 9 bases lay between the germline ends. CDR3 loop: CASSESSRSPLHF. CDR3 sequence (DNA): TGTGCCAGCAGTGAATCCTCTAGGTCACCCCTCCACTTT.

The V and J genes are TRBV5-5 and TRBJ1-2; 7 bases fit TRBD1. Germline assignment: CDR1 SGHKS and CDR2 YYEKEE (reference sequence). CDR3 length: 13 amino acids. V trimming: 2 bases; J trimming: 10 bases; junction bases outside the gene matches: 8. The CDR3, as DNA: TGTGCCAGCAGCTTTGTAGGGGGCGAGGACTACACCTTC. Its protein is CASSFVGGEDYTF.

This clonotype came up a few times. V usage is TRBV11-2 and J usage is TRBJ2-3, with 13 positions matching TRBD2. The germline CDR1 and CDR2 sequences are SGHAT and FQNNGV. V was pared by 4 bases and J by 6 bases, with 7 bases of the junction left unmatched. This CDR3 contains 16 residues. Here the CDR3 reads CASSSRTSGRRDTQYF. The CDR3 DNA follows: TGTGCCAGCAGCTCACGGACTAGCGGGAGACGCGATACGCAGTATTTT. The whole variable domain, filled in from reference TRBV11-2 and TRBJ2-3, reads EAGVAQSPRYKIIEKRQSVAFWCNPISGHATLYWYQQILGQGPKLLIQFQNNGVVDDSQLPKDRFSAERLKGVDSTLKIQPAKLEDSAVYLCASSSRTSGRRDTQYFGPGTRLTVL.

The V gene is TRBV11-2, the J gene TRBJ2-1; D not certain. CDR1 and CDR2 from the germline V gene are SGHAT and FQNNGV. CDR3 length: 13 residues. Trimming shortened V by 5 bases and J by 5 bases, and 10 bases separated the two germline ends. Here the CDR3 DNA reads TGTGCCAGCAGCCAATATAGCCACAATGAGCAGTTCTTC. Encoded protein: CASSQYSHNEQFF.

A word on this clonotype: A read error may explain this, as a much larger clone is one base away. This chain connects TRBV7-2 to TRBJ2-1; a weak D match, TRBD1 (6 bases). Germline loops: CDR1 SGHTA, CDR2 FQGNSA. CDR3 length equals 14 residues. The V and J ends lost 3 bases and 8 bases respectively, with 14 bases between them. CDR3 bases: TGTGCCAGCAGCTTCGGGACACCGGTCGATGAGCAGTTCTTC. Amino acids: CASSFGTPVDEQFF.

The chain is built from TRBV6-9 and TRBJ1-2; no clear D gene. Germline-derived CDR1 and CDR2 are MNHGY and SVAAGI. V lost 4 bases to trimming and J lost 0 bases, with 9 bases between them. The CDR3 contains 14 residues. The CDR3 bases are TGTGCCAGCAGTTCTTTCGGGGCTAACTATGGCTACACCTTC. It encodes CASSSFGANYGYTF.

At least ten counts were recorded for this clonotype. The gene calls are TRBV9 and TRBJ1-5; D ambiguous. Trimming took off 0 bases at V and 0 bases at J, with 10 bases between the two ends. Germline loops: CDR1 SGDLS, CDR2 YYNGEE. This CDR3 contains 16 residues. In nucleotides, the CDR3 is TGTGCCAGCAGCGTAGCTGCGGGTTATAGCAATCAGCCCCAGCATTTT. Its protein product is CASSVAAGYSNQPQHF.

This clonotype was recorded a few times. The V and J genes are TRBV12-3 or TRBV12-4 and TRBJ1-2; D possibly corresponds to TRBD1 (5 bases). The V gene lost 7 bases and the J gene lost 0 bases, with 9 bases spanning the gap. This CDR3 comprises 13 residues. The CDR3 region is CASTLGPNYGYTF. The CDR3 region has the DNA TGTGCCAGCACGCTGGGGCCTAACTATGGCTACACCTTC.

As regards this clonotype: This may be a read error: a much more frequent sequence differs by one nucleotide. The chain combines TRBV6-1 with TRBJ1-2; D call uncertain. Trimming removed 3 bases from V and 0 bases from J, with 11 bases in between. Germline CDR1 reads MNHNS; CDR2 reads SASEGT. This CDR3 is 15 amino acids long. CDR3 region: CASSDVAKANYGYTF. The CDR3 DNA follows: TGTGCCAGCAGTGACGTCGCCAAAGCTAACTATGGCTACACCTTC.

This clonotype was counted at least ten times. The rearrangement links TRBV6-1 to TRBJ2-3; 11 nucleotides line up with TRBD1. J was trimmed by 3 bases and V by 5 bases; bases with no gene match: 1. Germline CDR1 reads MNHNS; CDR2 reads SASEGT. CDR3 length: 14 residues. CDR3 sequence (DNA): TGTGCCAGCAGTCGGGACAGGGGGACAGATACGCAGTATTTT. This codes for CASSRDRGTDTQYF.

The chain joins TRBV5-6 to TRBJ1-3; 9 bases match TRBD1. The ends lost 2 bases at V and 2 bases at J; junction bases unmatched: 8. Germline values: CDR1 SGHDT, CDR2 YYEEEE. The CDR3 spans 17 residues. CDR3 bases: TGTGCCAGCAGCTTACCGGGACAGGGTTTTGCTGGAAACACCATATATTTT. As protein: CASSLPGQGFAGNTIYF. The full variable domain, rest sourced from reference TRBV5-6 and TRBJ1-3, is DAGVTQSPTHLIKTRGQQVTLRCSPKSGHDTVSWYQQALGQGPQFIFQYYEEEERQRGNFPDRFSGHQFPNYSSELNVNALLLGDSALYLCASSLPGQGFAGNTIYFGEGSWLTVV.

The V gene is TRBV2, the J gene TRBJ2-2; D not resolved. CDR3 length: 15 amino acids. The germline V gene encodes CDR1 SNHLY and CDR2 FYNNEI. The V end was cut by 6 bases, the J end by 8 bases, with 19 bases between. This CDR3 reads CASRPDYGRPGELFF. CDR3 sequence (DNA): TGTGCCAGCAGACCCGATTATGGCAGACCTGGGGAGCTGTTTTTT.

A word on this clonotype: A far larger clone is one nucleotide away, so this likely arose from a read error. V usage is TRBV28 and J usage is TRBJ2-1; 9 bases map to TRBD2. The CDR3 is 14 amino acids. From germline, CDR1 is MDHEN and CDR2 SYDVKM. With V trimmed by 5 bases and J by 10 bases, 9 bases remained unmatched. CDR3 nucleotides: TGTGCCAGCAGTACTAGCGGGCCGACCTACGAGCAGTTCTTC. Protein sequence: CASSTSGPTYEQFF.

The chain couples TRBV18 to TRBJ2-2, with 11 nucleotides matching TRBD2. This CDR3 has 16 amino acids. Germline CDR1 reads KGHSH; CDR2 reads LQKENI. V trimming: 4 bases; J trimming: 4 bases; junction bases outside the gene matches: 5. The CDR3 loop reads CASSLTLAGGTGELFF. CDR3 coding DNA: TGTGCCAGCTCACTAACCCTAGCGGGAGGCACCGGGGAGCTGTTTTTT.

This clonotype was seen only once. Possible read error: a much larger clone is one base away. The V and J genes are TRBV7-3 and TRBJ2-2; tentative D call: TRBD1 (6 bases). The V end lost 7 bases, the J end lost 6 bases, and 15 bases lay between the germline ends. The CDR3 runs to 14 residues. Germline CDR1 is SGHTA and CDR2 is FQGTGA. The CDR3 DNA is TGTGCCAGCATCTTGGACAGTACACCCGGGGAGCTGTTTTTT. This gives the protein CASILDSTPGELFF.

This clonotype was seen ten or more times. CDR3 DNA: TGTGCCAGCACCGCGATGACGGACAGCTCCTATAATTCACCCCTCCACTTT. This encodes CASTAMTDSSYNSPLHF. The V and J genes are TRBV28 and TRBJ1-6, with D maybe TRBD1 (6 bases). V dropped 7 bases and J dropped 0 bases, with 16 bases sitting between them. Per germline, CDR1 MDHEN and CDR2 SYDVKM. CDR3 length: 17 amino acids.

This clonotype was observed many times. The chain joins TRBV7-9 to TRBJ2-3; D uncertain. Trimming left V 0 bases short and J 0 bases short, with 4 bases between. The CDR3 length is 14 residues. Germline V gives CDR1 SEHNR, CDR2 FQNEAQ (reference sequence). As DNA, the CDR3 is TGTGCCAGCAGCTTAGCGCGCAGCACAGATACGCAGTATTTT. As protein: CASSLARSTDTQYF.

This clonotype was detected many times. CDR3 sequence reads: CASTGQGVTEAFF. CDR3 in DNA: TGTGCCAGCACCGGACAGGGGGTCACTGAAGCTTTCTTT. The V call is TRBV2, the J call TRBJ1-1, with TRBD1 matching over 10 bases. Germline lookup yields CDR1 SNHLY and CDR2 FYNNEI. The V and J ends lost 7 bases and 4 bases, in that order; junction bases with no gene match: 3. CDR3 length: 13 residues.

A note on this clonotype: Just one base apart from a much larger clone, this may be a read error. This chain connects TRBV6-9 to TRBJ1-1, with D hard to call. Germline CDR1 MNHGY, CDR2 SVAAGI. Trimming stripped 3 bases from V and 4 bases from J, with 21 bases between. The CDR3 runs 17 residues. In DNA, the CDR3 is TGTGCCAGCAGTTACGAGGGTAGACACCTCTTGGGCACTGAAGCTTTCTTT. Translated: CASSYEGRHLLGTEAFF.

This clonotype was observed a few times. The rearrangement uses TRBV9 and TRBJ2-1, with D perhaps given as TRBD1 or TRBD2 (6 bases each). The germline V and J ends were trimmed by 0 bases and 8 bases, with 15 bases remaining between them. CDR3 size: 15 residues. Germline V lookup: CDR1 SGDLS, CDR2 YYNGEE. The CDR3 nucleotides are TGTGCCAGCAGCGTAGAGGGGGGTTATAGCGATGAGCAGTTCTTC. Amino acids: CASSVEGGYSDEQFF.

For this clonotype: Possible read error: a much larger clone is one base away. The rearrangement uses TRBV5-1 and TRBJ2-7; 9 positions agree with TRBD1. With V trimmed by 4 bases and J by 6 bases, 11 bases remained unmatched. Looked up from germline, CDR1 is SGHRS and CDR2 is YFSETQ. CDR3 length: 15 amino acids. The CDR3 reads CASSLGTGLDCEQYF. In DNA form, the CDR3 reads TGCGCCAGCAGCCTGGGGACAGGGCTAGACTGCGAGCAGTACTTC.

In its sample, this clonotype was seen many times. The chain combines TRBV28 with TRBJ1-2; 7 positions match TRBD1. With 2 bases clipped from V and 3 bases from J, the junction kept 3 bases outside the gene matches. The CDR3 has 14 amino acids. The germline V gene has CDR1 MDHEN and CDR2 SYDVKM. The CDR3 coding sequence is TGTGCCAGCAGTTTAATCACAGGGGACTATGGCTACACCTTC. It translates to CASSLITGDYGYTF.

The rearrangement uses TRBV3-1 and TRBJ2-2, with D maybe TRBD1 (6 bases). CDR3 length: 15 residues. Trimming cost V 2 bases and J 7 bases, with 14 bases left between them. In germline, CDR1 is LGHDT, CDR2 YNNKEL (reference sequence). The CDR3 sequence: CASSQRLGAGGELFF. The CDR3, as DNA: TGTGCCAGCAGCCAAAGGTTGGGGGCTGGCGGGGAGCTGTTTTTT.

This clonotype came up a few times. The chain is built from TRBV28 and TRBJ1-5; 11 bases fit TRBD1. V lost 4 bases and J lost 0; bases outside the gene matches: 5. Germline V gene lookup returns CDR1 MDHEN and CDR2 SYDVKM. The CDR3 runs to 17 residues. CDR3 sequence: CASSSAGQGDSNQPQHF. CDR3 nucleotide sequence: TGTGCCAGCAGTTCCGCGGGACAGGGGGATAGCAATCAGCCCCAGCATTTT.

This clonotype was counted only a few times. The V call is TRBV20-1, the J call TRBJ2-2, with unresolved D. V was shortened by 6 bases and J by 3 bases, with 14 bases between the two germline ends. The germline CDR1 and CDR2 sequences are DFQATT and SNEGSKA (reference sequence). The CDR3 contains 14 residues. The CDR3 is CSAKRMFDTGELFF. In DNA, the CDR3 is TGCAGTGCCAAGCGCATGTTCGACACCGGGGAGCTGTTTTTT.

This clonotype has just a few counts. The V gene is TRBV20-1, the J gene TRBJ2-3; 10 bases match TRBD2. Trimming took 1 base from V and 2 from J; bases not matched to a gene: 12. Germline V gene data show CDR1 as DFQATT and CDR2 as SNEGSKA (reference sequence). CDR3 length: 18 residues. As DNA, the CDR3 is TGCAGTGCTAGAGGGGGGGGGAAACTAGCGGGAAACACAGATACGCAGTATTTT. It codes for CSARGGGKLAGNTDTQYF.

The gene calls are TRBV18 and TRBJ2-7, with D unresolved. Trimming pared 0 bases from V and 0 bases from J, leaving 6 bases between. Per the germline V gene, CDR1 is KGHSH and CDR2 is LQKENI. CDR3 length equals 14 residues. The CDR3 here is CASSPPESSYEQYF. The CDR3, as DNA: TGTGCCAGCTCACCACCCGAAAGCTCCTACGAGCAGTACTTC.

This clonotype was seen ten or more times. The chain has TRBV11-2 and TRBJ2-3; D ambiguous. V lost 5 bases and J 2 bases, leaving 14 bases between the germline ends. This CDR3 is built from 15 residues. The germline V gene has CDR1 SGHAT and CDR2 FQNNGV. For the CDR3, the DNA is TGTGCCAGCAGCAGCTTCTGGAGTAACACAGATACGCAGTATTTT. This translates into CASSSFWSNTDTQYF.

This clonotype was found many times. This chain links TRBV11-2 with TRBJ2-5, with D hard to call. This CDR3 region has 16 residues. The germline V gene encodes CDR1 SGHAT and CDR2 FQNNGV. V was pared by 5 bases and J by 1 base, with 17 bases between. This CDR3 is CASSPRSKSFQETQYF. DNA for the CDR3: TGTGCCAGCAGCCCCCGTTCGAAGAGTTTCCAAGAGACCCAGTACTTC.

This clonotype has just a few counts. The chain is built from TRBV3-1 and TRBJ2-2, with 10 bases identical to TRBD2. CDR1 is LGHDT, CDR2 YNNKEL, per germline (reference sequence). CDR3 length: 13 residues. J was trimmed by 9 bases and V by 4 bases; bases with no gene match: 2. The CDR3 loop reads CASSPGLARELFF. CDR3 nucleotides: TGTGCCAGCAGCCCGGGACTAGCGAGGGAGCTGTTTTTT.